These T cell receptor beta chains were read from a single sample in a study of blood T cell repertoires in COVID-19. Assay used: immunoSEQ multiplex PCR; TCRdb lists only in-frame clones, some missing. Of approximately 400,000 clones listed, approximately 91% were seen once; the top ten hold over 0.7%. Sequences were obtained from PBMCs or T cells enriched from blood (not recorded which). Source of these receptors: a woman aged 40 to 55 who had been exposed to COVID-19. The CDR3 runs from the conserved cysteine through the conserved F or W. A D gene is named only where the DNA matches it firmly. Only part of the rows carry a size: once, few, many, or a class if the clone is expanded.

.	TRBD1	TRBV19	TRBJ2-7	TGTGCCAGTAGTGTGACAGGGGGCAACGAGCAGTACTTC	CASSVTGGNEQYF
.	TRBD2	TRBV28	TRBJ2-1	TGTGCCAGCAGGATGGGGGGGAATGAGCAGTTCTTC	CASRMGGNEQFF
once	.	TRBV27	TRBJ1-3	TGTGCCAGCAGCGGACTGGGGGGAAACACCATATATTTT	CASSGLGGNTIYF
.	TRBD1	TRBV3-1/TRBV3-2	TRBJ1-2	TGTGCCAGCAGCCCTGGACAGGGGGCGAGTGGCTACACCTTC	CASSPGQGASGYTF
.	.	TRBV11-3	TRBJ1-1	TGTGCCAGCAGCTTAGGACAGACAAACACTGAAGCTTTCTTT	CASSLGQTNTEAFF
.	TRBD2	TRBV7-6	TRBJ2-1	TGTGCCAGCAGCTTAGGAGCTAGCGGGGGGGCCGGTGAGCAGTTCTTC	CASSLGASGGAGEQFF
.	.	TRBV5-6	TRBJ2-5	TGTGCCAGCAGCTTGGGCGAGCGAGAGACCCAGTACTTC	CASSLGERETQYF
.	.	TRBV21-1	TRBJ1-1	TGTGCCAGCAGCAAAGACAGGCAGATGAACACTGAAGCTTTCTTT	CASSKDRQMNTEAFF
.	.	TRBV5-1	TRBJ1-4	TGCGCCAGCAGCCCCAACGGCCCGCAGGGAAAACTGTTTTTT	CASSPNGPQGKLFF
.	.	TRBV5-8	TRBJ1-6	TGTGCCAGCAGCTTGGCCAGGGAGGGTCTCCCGAATTCACCCCTCCACTTT	CASSLAREGLPNSPLHF
.	TRBD2	TRBV24-1	TRBJ2-1	TGTGCCACCAGTGATGGACTAGCTTTTAATGAGCAGTTCTTC	CATSDGLAFNEQFF
.	.	TRBV27	TRBJ1-3	TGTGCCAGCAGTCCTAAATCCGGGACAGGAAACACCATATATTTT	CASSPKSGTGNTIYF
.	.	TRBV7-9	TRBJ1-2	TGTGCCAGCAGCCCCAGGGCAGGAGACTATGGCTACACCTTC	CASSPRAGDYGYTF
.	.	TRBV2	TRBJ2-5	TGTGCCAGCAGTGAAGCGAGGCTCGGGGAGACCCAGTACTTC	CASSEARLGETQYF
.	TRBD2	TRBV6-5	TRBJ2-7	TGTGCCAGCGCCCCCCTAGCGGGAGGCTACGAGCAGTACTTC	CASAPLAGGYEQYF
few	.	TRBV6-5	TRBJ2-3	TGTGCCTCACAGTCGGATAGCACAGATACGCAGTATTTT	CASQSDSTDTQYF
.	TRBD2	TRBV30	TRBJ2-1	TGTGCCTGGAGTGCCGGGACTAGCGGGAGGTGGGGGCAGTTCTTC	CAWSAGTSGRWGQFF
.	.	TRBV18	TRBJ1-4	TGTGCCAGCTCAATAACAGTTACCTCAGAGGAAAAACTGTTTTTT	CASSITVTSEEKLFF
.	TRBD1	TRBV9	TRBJ2-1	TGTGCCAGCAGCGCGAAAGACGACAGGGACCCGTTCTTC	CASSAKDDRDPFF
.	TRBD1	TRBV5-1	TRBJ2-3	TGCGCCAGCAGCTTGGTGGGACAGGGCACAGATACGCAGTATTTT	CASSLVGQGTDTQYF
.	.	TRBV24-1	TRBJ2-5	TGTGCCACCAGTGACAGGCGAAGGGAGACCCAGTACTTC	CATSDRRRETQYF
.	TRBD1	TRBV7-2	TRBJ1-6	TGTGCCAGCAGCTCGGGGACAGGGGTGATGAATTCACCCCTCCACTTT	CASSSGTGVMNSPLHF
.	.	TRBV6-6	TRBJ1-2	TGTGCCAGCATCGATAGGGGGAACTATGGCTACACCTTC	CASIDRGNYGYTF
.	.	TRBV6-5	TRBJ1-6	TGTGCCAGCAGATTGACAGCTGATTCACCCCTCCACTTT	CASRLTADSPLHF
.	.	TRBV3-1/TRBV3-2	TRBJ1-2	TGTGCCAGCAGCCGAGCAGACACAATTGGCTACACCTTC	CASSRADTIGYTF
.	.	TRBV19	TRBJ1-5	TGTGCCAGTAGTATAGATCATAGACAGAATCAGCCCCAGCATTTT	CASSIDHRQNQPQHF
.	.	TRBV18	TRBJ1-5	TGTGCCAGCTCACCTTCTACAGGGAATCAGCCCCAGCATTTT	CASSPSTGNQPQHF
.	.	TRBV12-3/TRBV12-4	TRBJ1-2	TGTGCCAGCAGTTTGCAGGAGGGCTATGGCTACACCTTC	CASSLQEGYGYTF
.	.	TRBV11-3	TRBJ2-1	TGTGCCAGCAGTGCCAGCGGCGAGCAGTTCTTC	CASSASGEQFF
.	TRBD2	TRBV2	TRBJ2-5	TGTGCCAGCAGGAGTCGGACTAGCGGCCGAGAGACCCAGTACTTC	CASRSRTSGRETQYF
.	.	TRBV21-1	TRBJ2-5	TGTGCCAGCAGCCATACCGGGACAGGACCGACGGAGACCCAGTACTTC	CASSHTGTGPTETQYF
.	.	TRBV10-3	TRBJ2-5	TGTGCCATCAGTGAGTCAGAACGGGGGGCCGTTGAGACCCAGTACTTC	CAISESERGAVETQYF
.	.	TRBV11-2	TRBJ1-1	TGTGCCAGCAGCACCCAGGAGAACACTGAAGCTTTCTTT	CASSTQENTEAFF
.	.	TRBV19	TRBJ1-2	TGTGCCAGTAGTATAGATCAGTTCGGCTACACCTTC	CASSIDQFGYTF
.	TRBD1	TRBV7-7	TRBJ2-5	TGTGCTAGCAGCGTGGGACAGCAAGAGACCCAGTACTTC	CASSVGQQETQYF
few	.	TRBV18	TRBJ1-3	TGTGCCAGCTCACCTGCGTCTGGAAACACCATATATTTT	CASSPASGNTIYF
.	.	TRBV19	TRBJ2-1	TGTGCCAGTAGTATATTCGCGGCGAATGAGCAGTTCTTC	CASSIFAANEQFF
.	.	TRBV23-1	TRBJ2-3	TGCGCCAGCAGTCCAATCGGTTCCTCAGAGAGGGGGATAATCGGTGGCGCAGATACGCAGTATTTT	CASSPIGSSERGIIGGADTQYF
.	.	TRBV30	TRBJ1-3	TGTGCCTCGGACATCTCTGGAAACACCATATATTTT	CASDISGNTIYF
.	.	TRBV6-5	TRBJ1-4	TGTGCCAGCAGACGCGGCCATAATGAAAAACTGTTTTTT	CASRRGHNEKLFF
.	TRBD1	TRBV9	TRBJ2-1	TGTGCCAGCAGCGCCCTAAGTGGGACAGGCAATGAGCAGTTCTTC	CASSALSGTGNEQFF
.	TRBD1	TRBV18	TRBJ2-3	TGTGCCAGCTCACCATCTTCAGGGGGCATCACAGATACGCAGTATTTT	CASSPSSGGITDTQYF
.	TRBD2	TRBV13	TRBJ2-7	TGTGCCAGCAGCTATCGGGGGGGCCCAGCCTACGAGCAGTACTTC	CASSYRGGPAYEQYF
.	TRBD2	TRBV5-4	TRBJ2-7	TGTGCCAGCAGCTTGGCGGGAGGCTCCTACGAGCAGTACTTC	CASSLAGGSYEQYF
.	TRBD1	TRBV7-9	TRBJ1-2	TGTGCCAGCAGCTTATTAGGAGGGACAGGGGGATATGGCTACACCTTC	CASSLLGGTGGYGYTF
once	TRBD2	TRBV18	TRBJ2-1	TGTGCCAGCTCGGGACTAGCGGGAGATGAGCAGTTCTTC	CASSGLAGDEQFF
.	TRBD2	TRBV19	TRBJ2-1	TGTGCCAGTAGTATAGCCTTCACTAGCGGGAGGACGGATGAGCAGTTCTTC	CASSIAFTSGRTDEQFF
.	.	TRBV15	TRBJ2-1	TGTGCCACCAGCTCTGAGCGGGTCCGGAATGAGCAGTTCTTC	CATSSERVRNEQFF
.	.	TRBV9	TRBJ2-1	TGTGCCAGCAGCGTAGAACAGCCACGGAGGTTGGGCAATGAGCAGTTCTTC	CASSVEQPRRLGNEQFF
.	.	TRBV3-1/TRBV3-2	TRBJ2-3	TGTGCCAGCAGCCAAAAATCTAATACGCAGTATTTT	CASSQKSNTQYF
once	TRBD1	TRBV5-1	TRBJ1-6	TGCGCCAGCAGCTTGAGACCAGGGGGCAGGAATTCACCCCTCCACTTT	CASSLRPGGRNSPLHF